A single T cell receptor (beta chain) is shown here with its context. Its antigen is still unknown. One base away there is no much larger clone; base qualities are not given. The data were taken from a study of radiotherapy plus CTLA-4 blockade in lung cancer listed by TCRdb under 2018. For the study in its entirety: Among the enrolled patients, about 19% had an objective response, and 25% to 40% reached disease control. The investigation overall reported the following: After treatment with radiotherapy and ipilimumab, TCR clones that originated in tumors expanded in peripheral blood. Early dynamic changes in blood T cell clones, together with increased serum interferon-beta after radiation, were reported as the strongest predictors of response.

The study tested focal radiation therapy combined with CTLA-4 blockade (ipilimumab) in patients with chemo-refractory metastatic non-small-cell lung cancer. V is pruned by 6 bases and J by 5 bases, leaving 2 bases of the junction without a gene match. Including cysteine and phenylalanine, the CDR3 has 12 amino acids. Just CDR3 DNA is preserved here, 36 bases in frame from base 1. From the germline V gene, CDR1 is MNHEY and CDR2 is SVGAGI. Library creation used the immunoSEQ multiplex PCR assay. TCRdb's version of the immuneACCESS table is confined to in-frame rearrangements and falls short of the full clone set. An unresolved V gene accounts for under half of the shortfall where checked; the remainder is of unknown origin. This sample holds tens of thousands of clones; around 80% were observed only once. 7% to 8.5% of the sample is in the top ten clones.

This receptor was identified in a human donor with non-small cell lung cancer who had a complete response to radiotherapy plus ipilimumab. The source material was peripheral blood, sampled from a patient treated with radiotherapy plus ipilimumab. The V and J genes are TRBV6-5 and TRBJ2-3; TRBD2 agrees with 7 junctional bases. The DNA sequence follows: TGTGCCAGCAGAGTAGCGGGAGATACGCAGTATTTT. This codes for CASRVAGDTQYF.